This record looks at one TCR beta chain sequence and its context. Its specificity is unknown. The germline V and J ends were trimmed by 4 bases and 4 bases, with 21 bases remaining between them. The CDR3 extends over 16 amino acids. Germline lookup yields CDR1 SGDLS and CDR2 YYNGEE. This specimen belongs to a study of beta chain features in type 1 diabetes. Study-level background: The examined sorted cells totaled approximately 100 million across samples. The study's findings and limits: For Type 1 diabetes patients, all four CD4+ subsets carried TCRB CDR3s that were moderately but significantly shorter.

Averaging about 116 mL, one heparinised blood draw was given by each donor. Purity (above 98%) was reached by all sorted populations. Expressed TCRB transcripts were sequenced after all isolated RNA was converted to cDNA. The table came from immunoSEQ multiplex PCR; TCRdb's copy has only in-frame clones and leaves some out. The sample lists around 430,000 clones, roughly 31% occurring once. The sample taken for sequencing was naive CD4+ T cells from blood. This TCR was recovered from a man aged 18-30 years in good health. The chain recombines TRBV9 with TRBJ2-7; the D gene is possibly TRBD1 (6 bases). The CDR3 loop is CASSSSGHLASYEQYF. The CDR3 region has the DNA TGTGCCAGCAGCTCATCGGGACACCTGGCAAGTTACGAGCAGTACTTC.